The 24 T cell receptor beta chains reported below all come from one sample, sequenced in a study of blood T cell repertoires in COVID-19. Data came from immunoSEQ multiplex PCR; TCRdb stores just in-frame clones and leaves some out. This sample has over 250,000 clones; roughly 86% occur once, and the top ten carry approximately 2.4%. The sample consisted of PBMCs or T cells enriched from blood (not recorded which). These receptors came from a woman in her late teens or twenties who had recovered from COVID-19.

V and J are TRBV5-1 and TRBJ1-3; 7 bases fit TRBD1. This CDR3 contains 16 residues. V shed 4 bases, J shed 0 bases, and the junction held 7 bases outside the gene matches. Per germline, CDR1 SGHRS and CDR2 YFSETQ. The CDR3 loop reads CASSLATGTSGNTIYF. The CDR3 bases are TGCGCCAGCAGCCTCGCGACAGGGACCTCTGGAAACACCATATATTTT.

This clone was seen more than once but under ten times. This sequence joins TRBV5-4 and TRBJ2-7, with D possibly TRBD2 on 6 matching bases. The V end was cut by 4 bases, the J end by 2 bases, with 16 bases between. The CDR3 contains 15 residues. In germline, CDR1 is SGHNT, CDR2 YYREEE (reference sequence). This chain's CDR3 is CASSLEGFFTYEQYF. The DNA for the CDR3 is TGTGCCAGCAGCCTGGAGGGGTTCTTTACCTACGAGCAGTACTTC.

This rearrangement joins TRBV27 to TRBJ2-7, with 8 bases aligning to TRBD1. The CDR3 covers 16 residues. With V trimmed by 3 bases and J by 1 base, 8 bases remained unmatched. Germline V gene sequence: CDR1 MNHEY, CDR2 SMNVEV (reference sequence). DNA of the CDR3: TGTGCCAGCAGTTTCGTGGCGGGACAGGAATCCTACGAGCAGTACTTC. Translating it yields CASSFVAGQESYEQYF.

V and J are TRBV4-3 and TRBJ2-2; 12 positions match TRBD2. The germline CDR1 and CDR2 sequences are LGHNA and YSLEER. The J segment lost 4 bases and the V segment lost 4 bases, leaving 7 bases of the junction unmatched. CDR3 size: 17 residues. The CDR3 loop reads CASSPSPSGGATGELFF. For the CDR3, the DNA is TGCGCCAGCAGCCCTTCCCCTAGCGGGGGGGCCACCGGGGAGCTGTTTTTT.

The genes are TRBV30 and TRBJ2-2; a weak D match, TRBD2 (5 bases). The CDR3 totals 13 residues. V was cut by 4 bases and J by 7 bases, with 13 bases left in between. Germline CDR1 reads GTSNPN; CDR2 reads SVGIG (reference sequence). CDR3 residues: CAWKRARGGELFF. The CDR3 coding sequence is TGTGCCTGGAAGAGGGCCCGGGGCGGGGAGCTGTTTTTT.

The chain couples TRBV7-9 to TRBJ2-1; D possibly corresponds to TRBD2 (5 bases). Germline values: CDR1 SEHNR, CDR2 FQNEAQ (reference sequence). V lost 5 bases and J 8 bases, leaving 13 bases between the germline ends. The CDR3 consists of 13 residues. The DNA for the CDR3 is TGTGCCAGCAGCCCCGAAGTGGGAGATGAGCAGTTCTTC. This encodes CASSPEVGDEQFF.

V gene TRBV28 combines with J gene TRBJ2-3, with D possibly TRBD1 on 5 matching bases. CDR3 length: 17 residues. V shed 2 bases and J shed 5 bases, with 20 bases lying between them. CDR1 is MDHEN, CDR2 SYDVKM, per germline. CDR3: CASSLVLTGAPRDTQYF. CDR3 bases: TGTGCCAGCAGTTTAGTTCTAACTGGGGCACCCAGAGATACGCAGTATTTT. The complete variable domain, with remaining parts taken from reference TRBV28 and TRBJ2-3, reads DVKVTQSSRYLVKRTGEKVFLECVQDMDHENMFWYRQDPGLGLRLIYFSYDVKMKEKGDIPEGYSVSREKKERFSLILESASTNQTSMYLCASSLVLTGAPRDTQYFGPGTRLTVL.

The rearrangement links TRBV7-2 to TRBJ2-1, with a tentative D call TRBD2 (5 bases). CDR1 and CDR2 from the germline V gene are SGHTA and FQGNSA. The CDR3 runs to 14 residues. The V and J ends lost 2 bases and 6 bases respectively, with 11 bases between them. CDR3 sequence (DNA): TGTGCCAGCAGCTTAACGGGGAGCCCCAATGAGCAGTTCTTC. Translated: CASSLTGSPNEQFF. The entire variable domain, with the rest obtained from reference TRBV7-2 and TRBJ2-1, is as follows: GAGVSQSPSNKVTEKGKDVELRCDPISGHTALYWYRQSLGQGLEFLIYFQGNSAPDKSGLPSDRFSAERTGGSVSTLTIQRTQQEDSAVYLCASSLTGSPNEQFFGPGTRLTVL.

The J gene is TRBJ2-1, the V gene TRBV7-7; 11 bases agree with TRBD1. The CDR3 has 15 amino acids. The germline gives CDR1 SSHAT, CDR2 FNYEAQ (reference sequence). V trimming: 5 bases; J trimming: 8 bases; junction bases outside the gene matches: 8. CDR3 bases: TGTGCCAGCAGCCCAGGACAGGGGGCAAGCGATGAGCAGTTCTTC. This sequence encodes CASSPGQGASDEQFF.

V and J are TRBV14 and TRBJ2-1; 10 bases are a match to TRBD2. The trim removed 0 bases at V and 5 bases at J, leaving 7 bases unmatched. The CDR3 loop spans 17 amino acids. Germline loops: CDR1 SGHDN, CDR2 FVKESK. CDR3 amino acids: CASSQELAGGFHNEQFF. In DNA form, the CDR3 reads TGTGCCAGCAGCCAAGAATTAGCGGGGGGCTTCCACAATGAGCAGTTCTTC.

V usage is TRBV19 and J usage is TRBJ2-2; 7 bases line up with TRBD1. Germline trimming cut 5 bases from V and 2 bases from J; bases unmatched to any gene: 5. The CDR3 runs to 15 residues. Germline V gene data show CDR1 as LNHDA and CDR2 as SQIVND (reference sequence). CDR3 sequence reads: CASSYRGPNTGELFF. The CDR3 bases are TGTGCCAGTAGTTACAGGGGACCTAACACCGGGGAGCTGTTTTTT.

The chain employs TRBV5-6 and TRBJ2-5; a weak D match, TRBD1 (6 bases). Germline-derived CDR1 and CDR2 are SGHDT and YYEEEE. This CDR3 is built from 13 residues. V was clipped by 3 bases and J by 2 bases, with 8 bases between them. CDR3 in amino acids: CASSSGQQETQYF. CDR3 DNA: TGTGCCAGCAGCTCCGGACAGCAAGAGACCCAGTACTTC. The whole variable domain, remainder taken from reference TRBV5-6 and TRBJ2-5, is DAGVTQSPTHLIKTRGQQVTLRCSPKSGHDTVSWYQQALGQGPQFIFQYYEEEERQRGNFPDRFSGHQFPNYSSELNVNALLLGDSALYLCASSSGQQETQYFGPGTRLLVL.

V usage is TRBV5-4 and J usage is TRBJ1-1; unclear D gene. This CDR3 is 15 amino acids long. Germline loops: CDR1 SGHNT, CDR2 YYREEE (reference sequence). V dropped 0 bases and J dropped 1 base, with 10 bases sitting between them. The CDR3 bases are TGTGCCAGCAGCTTGGGTTCGTCGGGGAACACTGAAGCTTTCTTT. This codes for CASSLGSSGNTEAFF. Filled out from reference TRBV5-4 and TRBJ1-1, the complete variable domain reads ETGVTQSPTHLIKTRGQQVTLRCSSQSGHNTVSWYQQALGQGPQFIFQYYREEENGRGNFPPRFSGLQFPNYSSELNVNALELDDSALYLCASSLGSSGNTEAFFGQGTRLTVV.

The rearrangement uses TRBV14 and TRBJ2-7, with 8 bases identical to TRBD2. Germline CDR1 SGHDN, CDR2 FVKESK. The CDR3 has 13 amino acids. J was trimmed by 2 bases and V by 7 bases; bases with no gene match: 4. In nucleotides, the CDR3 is TGTGCCAGCACCACTAGCGGAACCTACGAGCAGTACTTC. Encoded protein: CASTTSGTYEQYF.

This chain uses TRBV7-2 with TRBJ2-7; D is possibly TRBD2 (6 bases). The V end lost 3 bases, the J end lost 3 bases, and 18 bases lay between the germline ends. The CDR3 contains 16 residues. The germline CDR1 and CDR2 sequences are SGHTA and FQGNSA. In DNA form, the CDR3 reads TGTGCCAGCAGCTTGCCGGGCGGGATGGGGATCTACGAGCAGTACTTC. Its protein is CASSLPGGMGIYEQYF.

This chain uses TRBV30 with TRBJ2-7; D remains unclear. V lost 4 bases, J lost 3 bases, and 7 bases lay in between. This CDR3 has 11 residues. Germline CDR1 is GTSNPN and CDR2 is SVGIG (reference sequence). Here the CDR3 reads CAWTPGYEQYF. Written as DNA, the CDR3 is TGTGCCTGGACCCCCGGCTACGAGCAGTACTTC.

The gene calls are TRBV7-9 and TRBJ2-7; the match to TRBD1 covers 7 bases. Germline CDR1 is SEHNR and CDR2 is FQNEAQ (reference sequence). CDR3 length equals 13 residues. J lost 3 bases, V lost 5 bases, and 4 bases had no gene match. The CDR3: CASSPDRDYEQYF. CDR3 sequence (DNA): TGTGCCAGCAGCCCCGACAGGGACTACGAGCAGTACTTC.

CDR3 nucleotides: TGCGCCAGCAGCCCACAGGATTGGACTGAAGCTTTCTTT. It yields the protein CASSPQDWTEAFF. The chain carries TRBV4-1 and TRBJ1-1; possible D gene TRBD1, 5 bases. V was clipped by 4 bases and J by 5 bases, with 11 bases between them. CDR1 and CDR2 from the germline V gene are MGHRA and YSYEKL. This CDR3 region has 13 residues.

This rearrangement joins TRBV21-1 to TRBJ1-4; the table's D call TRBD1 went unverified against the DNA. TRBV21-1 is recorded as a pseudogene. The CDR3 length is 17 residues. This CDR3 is CASSKAQSGGTNEKLFF. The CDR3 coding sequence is TGTGCCAGCAGCAAAGCACAGTCAGGGGGCACTAATGAAAAACTGTTTTTT.

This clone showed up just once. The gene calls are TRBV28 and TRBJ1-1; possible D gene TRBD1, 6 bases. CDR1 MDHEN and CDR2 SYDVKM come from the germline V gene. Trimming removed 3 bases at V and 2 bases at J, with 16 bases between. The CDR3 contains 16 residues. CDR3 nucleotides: TGTGCCAGCAGTTTCCACAGGGATAAGGGCAACACTGAAGCTTTCTTT. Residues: CASSFHRDKGNTEAFF.

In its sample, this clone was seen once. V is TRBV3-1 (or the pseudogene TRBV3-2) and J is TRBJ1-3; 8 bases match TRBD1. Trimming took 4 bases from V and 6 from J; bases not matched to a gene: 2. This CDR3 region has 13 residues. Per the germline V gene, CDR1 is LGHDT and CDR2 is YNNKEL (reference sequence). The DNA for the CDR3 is TGTGCCAGCAGCCTGGGACAGGAAAACACCATATATTTT. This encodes CASSLGQENTIYF.

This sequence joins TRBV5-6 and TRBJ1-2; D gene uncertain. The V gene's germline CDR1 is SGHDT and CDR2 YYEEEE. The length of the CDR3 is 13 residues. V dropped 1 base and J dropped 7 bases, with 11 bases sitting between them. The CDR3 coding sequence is TGTGCCAGCAGCTTGTCTTTTGGGCCTGGCTACACCTTC. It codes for CASSLSFGPGYTF.

The CDR3 coding sequence is TGTGCCAGCAGCTTAGAACAGGGAACTCGAAACACCATATATTTT. Its protein is CASSLEQGTRNTIYF. The rearrangement uses TRBV5-4 and TRBJ1-3; tentative D call: TRBD1 (6 bases). The CDR3 has 15 residues. V was clipped by 2 bases and J by 5 bases, with 14 bases between them. Per the germline V gene, CDR1 is SGHNT and CDR2 is YYREEE (reference sequence).

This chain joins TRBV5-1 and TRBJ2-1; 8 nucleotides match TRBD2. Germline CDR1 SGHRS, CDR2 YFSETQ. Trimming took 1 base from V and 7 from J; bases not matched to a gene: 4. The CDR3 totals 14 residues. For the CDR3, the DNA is TGCGCCAGCAGCTTGCAGGCTAGCGGGAATGAGCAGTTCTTC. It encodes CASSLQASGNEQFF.